The sequence of this TCR beta chain was determined in a study of T cell responses to AZD1222 COVID-19 vaccine. Points from the study as a whole: The repertoires were collected only after the peak T cell response. Among AZD1222 vaccinees, only 6 or 7 were seropositive at baseline. Nearly half of unique spike-specific TCRs reportedly avoided B.1.351 and B.1.1.7 mutated regions. Spike regions recognized by vaccine-associated CD4 TCRs spanned the protein, led by 160-218 and 743-854.

With 5 bases clipped from V and 0 bases from J, the junction kept 2 bases outside the gene matches. The CDR3 length is 16 residues. Germline loops: CDR1 SGHAT, CDR2 FQDESV (reference sequence). Points on this clone: Its antigen is still unknown.

The table came from immunoSEQ multiplex PCR; TCRdb's copy has only in-frame clones and leaves some out. The sample consists of about 120,000 clones, over 75% of them appearing once. The material sequenced was peripheral blood, taken on day 0 of AZD1222 vaccination. The source is an adult in good health. The chain couples TRBV11-1 to TRBJ2-5; 14 bases agree with TRBD2. Here the CDR3 DNA reads TGTGCCAGCAGCGAGGGACTAGCGGGGGACCAAGAGACCCAGTACTTC. Encoded protein: CASSEGLAGDQETQYF. Full variable domain (rest looked up from reference TRBV11-1 and TRBJ2-5): EAEVAQSPRYKITEKSQAVAFWCDPISGHATLYWYRQILGQGPELLVQFQDESVVDDSQLPKDRFSAERLKGVDSTLKIQPAELGDSAMYLCASSEGLAGDQETQYFGPGTRLLVL.